This TCR beta chain is drawn from a study of response to subunit inactivated influenza vaccine. This clonotype has only a few counts. TCRdb re-derived calls from the RT-PCR reads in MiXCR, one entry per CDR3 protein. The sample includes 500,000 to 600,000 distinct CDR3 sequences, approximately 11% of them seen just once. This sample was also put to use in a study of T cells expressing NK-cell markers. This second report adds: cDNA encoding TCR beta was synthesized via 5'RACE template switching incorporating UMIs. Sorted T-cell subsets CD3+CD56+NKG2C+, CD3+CD56+NKG2C- and CD3+CD56-NKG2C+ were TCR beta-sequenced. What restricted sorting to alpha-beta TCR T cells in several experiments was an anti-gamma-delta TCR antibody.

Source: PBMCs from blood, taken on the day of vaccination. This TCR derives from a man aged 45 to 65 who received an inactivated influenza vaccine.

CDR3 amino acids: CASSPIAGPSYNEQFF. The CDR3 DNA reads as TGTGCCAGCAGTCCAATAGCGGGGCCCTCCTACAATGAGCAGTTCTTC. The rearrangement links TRBV12-3 or TRBV12-4 to TRBJ2-1; TRBD2 matches at 8 bases. The CDR3 has 16 amino acids. The V gene end was trimmed by 5 bases and the J gene end by 0 bases; junction bases not matched to a gene: 6.